This T cell receptor (beta chain) was recovered during a study of cytomegalovirus exposure and HLA in healthy donors. Points from the study as a whole: Cytomegalovirus-associated TCR beta chains were listed, numbering 150 to 200.

Comment on this clone: Antigen unknown.

13 Jbeta primers and 60 Vbeta primers were used for the PCR. The assay was immunoSEQ multiplex PCR, and TCRdb's table has in-frame clones only and misses some. The sample holds approximately 160,000 clones; under 90% are singletons and the top ten take around 7.2%. The germline V gene has CDR1 GTSNPN and CDR2 SVGIG (reference sequence). This CDR3 comprises 13 residues. Healthy bone marrow donors made up the donors. This sequence originates from a man under 40 in good health and CMV-seropositive. The sequenced sample consisted of PBMCs. V and J are TRBV30 and TRBJ2-5, with a weak D call TRBD2 (7 bases). The DNA end is more similar to TRBJ2-7, so the J call may be wrong. CDR3 coding DNA: TGTGCCTGGAGCGTAGGGGGGGCCTACGAGCAGTACTTC. The encoded protein is CAWSVGGAYEQYF.